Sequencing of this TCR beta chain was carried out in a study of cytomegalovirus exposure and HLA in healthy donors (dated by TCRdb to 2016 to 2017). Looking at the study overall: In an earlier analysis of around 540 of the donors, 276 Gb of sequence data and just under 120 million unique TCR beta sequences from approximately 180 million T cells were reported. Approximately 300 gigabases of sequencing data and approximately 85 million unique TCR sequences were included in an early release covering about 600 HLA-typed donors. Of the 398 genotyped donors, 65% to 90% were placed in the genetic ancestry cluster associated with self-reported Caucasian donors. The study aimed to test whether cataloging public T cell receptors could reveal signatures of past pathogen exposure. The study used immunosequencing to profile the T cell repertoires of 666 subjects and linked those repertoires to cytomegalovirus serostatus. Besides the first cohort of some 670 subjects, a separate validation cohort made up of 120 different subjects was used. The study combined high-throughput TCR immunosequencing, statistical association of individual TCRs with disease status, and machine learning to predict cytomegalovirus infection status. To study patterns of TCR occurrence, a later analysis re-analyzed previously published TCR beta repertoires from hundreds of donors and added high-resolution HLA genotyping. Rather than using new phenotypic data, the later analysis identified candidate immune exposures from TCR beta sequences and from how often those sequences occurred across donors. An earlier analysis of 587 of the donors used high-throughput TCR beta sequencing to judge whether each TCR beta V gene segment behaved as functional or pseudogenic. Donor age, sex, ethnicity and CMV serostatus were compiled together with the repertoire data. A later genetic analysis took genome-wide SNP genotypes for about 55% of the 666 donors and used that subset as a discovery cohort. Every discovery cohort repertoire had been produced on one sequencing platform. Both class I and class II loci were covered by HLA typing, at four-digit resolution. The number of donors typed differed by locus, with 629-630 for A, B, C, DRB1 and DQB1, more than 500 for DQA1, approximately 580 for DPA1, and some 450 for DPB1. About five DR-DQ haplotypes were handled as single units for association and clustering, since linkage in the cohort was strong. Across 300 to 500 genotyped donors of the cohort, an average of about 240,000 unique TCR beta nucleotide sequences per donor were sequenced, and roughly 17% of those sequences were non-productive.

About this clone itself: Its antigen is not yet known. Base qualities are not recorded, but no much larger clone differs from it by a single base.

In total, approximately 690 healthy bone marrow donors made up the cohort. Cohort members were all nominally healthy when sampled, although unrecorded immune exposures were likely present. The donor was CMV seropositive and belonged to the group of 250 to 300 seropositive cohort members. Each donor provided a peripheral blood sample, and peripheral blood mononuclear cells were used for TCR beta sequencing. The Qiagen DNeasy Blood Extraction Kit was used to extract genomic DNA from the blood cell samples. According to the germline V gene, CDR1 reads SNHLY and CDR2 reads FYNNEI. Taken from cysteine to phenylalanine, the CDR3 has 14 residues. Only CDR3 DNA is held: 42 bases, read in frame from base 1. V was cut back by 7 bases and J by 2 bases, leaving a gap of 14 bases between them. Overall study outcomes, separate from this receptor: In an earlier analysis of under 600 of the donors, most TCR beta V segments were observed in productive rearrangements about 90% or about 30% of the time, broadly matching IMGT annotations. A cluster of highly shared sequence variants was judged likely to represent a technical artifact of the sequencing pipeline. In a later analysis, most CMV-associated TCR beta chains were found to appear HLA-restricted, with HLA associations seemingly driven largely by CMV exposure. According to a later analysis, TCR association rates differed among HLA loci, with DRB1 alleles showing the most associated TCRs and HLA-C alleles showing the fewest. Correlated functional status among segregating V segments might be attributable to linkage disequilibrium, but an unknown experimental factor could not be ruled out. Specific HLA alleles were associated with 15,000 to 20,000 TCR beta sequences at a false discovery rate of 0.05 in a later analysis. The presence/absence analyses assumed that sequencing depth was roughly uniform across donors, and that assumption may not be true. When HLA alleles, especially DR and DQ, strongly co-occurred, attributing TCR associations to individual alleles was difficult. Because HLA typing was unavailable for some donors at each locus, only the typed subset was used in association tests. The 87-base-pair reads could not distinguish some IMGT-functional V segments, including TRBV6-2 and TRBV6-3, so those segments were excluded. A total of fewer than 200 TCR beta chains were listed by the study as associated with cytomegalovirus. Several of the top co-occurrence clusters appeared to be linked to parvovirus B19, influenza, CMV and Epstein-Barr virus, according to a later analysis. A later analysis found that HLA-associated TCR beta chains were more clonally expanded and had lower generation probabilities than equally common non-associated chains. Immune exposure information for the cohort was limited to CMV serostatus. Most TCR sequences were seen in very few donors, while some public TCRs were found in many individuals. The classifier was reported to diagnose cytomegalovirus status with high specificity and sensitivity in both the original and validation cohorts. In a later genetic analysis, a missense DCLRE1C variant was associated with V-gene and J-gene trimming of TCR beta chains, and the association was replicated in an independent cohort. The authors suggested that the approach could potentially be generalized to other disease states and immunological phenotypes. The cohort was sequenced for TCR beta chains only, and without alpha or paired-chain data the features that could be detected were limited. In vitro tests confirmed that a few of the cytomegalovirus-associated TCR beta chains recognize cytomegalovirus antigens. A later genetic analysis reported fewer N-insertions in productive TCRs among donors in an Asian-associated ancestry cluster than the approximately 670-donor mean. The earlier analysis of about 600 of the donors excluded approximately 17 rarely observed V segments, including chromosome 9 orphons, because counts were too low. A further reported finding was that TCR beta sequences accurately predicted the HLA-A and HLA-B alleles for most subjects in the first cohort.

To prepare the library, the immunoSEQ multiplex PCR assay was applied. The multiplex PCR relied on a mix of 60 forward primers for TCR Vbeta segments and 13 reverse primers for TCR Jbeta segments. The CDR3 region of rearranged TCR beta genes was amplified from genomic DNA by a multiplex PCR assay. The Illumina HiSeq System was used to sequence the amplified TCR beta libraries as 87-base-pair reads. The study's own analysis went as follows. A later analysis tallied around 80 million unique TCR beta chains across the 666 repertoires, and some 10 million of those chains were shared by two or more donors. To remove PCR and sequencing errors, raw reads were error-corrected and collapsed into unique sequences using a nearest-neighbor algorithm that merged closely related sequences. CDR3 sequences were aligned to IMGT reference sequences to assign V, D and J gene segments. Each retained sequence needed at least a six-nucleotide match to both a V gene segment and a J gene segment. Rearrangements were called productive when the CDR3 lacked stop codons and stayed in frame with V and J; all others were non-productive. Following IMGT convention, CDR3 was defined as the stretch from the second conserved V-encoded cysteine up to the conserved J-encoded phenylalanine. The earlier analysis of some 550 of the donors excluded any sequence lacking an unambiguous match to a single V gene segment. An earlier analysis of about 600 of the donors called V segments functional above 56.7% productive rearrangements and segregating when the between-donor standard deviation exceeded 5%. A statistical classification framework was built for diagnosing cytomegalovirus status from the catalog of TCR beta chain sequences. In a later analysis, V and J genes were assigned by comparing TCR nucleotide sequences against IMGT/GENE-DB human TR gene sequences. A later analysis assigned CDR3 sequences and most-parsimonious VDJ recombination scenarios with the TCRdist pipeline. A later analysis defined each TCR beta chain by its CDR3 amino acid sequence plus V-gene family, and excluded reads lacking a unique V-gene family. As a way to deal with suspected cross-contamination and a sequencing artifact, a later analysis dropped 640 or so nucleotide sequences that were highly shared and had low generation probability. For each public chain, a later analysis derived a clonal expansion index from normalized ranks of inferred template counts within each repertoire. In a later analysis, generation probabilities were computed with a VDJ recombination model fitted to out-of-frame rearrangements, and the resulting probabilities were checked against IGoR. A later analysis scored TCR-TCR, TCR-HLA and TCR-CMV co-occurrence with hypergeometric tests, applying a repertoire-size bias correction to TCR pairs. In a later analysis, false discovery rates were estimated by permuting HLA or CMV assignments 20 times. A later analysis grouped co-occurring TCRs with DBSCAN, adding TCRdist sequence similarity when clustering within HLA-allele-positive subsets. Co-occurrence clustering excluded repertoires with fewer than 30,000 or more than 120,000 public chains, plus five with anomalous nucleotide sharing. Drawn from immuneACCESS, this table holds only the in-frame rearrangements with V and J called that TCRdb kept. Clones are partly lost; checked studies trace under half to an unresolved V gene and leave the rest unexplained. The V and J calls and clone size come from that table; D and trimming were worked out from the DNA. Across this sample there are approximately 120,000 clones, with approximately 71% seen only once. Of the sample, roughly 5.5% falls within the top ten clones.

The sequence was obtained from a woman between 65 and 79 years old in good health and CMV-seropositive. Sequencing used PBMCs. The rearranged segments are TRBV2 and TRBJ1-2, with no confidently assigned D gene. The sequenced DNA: TGTGCCAGCACTATCGGAGAGCTAAACTATGGCTACACCTTC. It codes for CASTIGELNYGYTF. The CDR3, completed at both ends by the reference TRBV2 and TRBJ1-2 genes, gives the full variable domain EPEVTQTPSHQVTQMGQEVILRCVPISNHLYFYWYRQILGQKVEFLVSFYNNEISEKSEIFDDQFSVERPDGSNFTLKIRSTKLEDSAMYFCASTIGELNYGYTFGSGTRLTVV.